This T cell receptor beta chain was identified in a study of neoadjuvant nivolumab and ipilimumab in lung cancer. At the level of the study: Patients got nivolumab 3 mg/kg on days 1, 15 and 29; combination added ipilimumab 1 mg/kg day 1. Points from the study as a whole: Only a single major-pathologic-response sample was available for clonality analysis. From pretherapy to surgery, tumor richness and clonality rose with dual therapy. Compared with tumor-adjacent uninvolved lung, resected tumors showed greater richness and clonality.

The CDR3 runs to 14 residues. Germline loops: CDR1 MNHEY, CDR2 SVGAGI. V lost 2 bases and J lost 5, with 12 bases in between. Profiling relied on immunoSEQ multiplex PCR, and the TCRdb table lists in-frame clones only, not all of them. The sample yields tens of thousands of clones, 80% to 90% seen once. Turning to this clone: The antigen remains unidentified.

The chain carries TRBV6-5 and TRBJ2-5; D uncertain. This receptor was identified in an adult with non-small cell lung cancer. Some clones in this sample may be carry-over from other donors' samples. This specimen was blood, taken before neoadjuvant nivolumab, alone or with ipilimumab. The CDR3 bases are TGTGCCAGCAGTTACCAAGCGTTCCAGGAGACCCAGTACTTC. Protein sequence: CASSYQAFQETQYF.